This T cell receptor beta chain was identified during a study of blood T cell repertoires in COVID-19. Turning to the study itself: COVID-19 samples, acute and convalescent, were from the United States, Italy and Spain. PBMCs, B-cell-depleted T cells, or T cells were the source of the cDNA or gDNA that made up the material.

The germline V and J ends were trimmed by 3 bases and 2 bases, with 8 bases remaining between them. The germline gives CDR1 SGDLS, CDR2 YYNGEE. The CDR3 consists of 14 residues. In terms of age and location, participants ranged from roughly 18 to 89 years and lived in fewer than 30 US areas. Cohort assignment relied on participant-reported clinical history. Profiling relied on immunoSEQ multiplex PCR, and the TCRdb table lists in-frame clones only, not all of them. The profile shows about 220,000 clones, roughly 89% of them singletons. This clonotype was obtained from a woman aged 40 to 49 with acute COVID-19. The chain uses TRBV9 and TRBJ2-2; no clear D. Material: PBMCs or T cells enriched from blood (not recorded which). The CDR3 region has the DNA TGTGCCAGCAGCGCCAAGCAAAACACCGGGGAGCTGTTTTTT. Its translation is CASSAKQNTGELFF. Looking up the rest from reference TRBV9 and TRBJ2-2 gives the full variable domain: DSGVTQTPKHLITATGQRVTLRCSPRSGDLSVYWYQQSLDQGLQFLIQYYNGEERAKGNILERFSAQQFPDLHSELNLSSLELGDSALYFCASSAKQNTGELFFGEGSRLTVL.